This T cell receptor (beta chain) originates from a study of T-cell reconstitution after alpha-beta-depleted transplantation in children. Germline CDR1 reads SEHNR; CDR2 reads FQNEAQ (reference sequence). J gave up 5 bases and V 8 bases, and 11 bases lay outside the gene matches. This CDR3 spans 15 amino acids. Preparing the TCRbeta library involved the use of unique molecular identifiers. In TCRdb, the PCR reads were re-called with MiXCR into one record per CDR3 protein. The sample shows 500,000 to 600,000 distinct CDR3 sequences, about a sixth of them seen only once. This sample comprised PBMCs from the stem cell graft donor, obtained from the stem cell graft. The rearrangement links TRBV7-9 to TRBJ2-7; the match to TRBD1 covers 11 bases. The receptor's source is a human donor who donated a stem cell graft to a child with acute lymphoblastic leukemia. In nucleotides, the CDR3 is TGTGCCAGCTGCACTCTGTCGGGACAGGGGGACGAGCAGTACTTC. Translated, it gives CASCTLSGQGDEQYF.